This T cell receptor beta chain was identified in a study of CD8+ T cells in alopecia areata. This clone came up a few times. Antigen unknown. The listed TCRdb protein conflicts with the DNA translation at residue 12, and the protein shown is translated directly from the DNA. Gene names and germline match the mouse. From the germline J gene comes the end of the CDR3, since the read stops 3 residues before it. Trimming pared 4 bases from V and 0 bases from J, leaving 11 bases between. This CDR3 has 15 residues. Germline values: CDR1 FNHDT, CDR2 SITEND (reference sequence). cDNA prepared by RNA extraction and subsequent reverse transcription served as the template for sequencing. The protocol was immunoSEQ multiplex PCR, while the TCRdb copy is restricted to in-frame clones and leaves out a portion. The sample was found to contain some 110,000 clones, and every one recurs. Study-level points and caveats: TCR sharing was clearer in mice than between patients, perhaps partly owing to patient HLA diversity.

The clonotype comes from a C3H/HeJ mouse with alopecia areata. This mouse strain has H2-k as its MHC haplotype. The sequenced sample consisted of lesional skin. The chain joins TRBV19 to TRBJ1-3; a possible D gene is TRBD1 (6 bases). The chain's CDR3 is CASSPHRDSGNTLYF. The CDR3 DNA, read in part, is TGTGCCAGCAGTCCCCACAGGGATTCTGGAAATACG.